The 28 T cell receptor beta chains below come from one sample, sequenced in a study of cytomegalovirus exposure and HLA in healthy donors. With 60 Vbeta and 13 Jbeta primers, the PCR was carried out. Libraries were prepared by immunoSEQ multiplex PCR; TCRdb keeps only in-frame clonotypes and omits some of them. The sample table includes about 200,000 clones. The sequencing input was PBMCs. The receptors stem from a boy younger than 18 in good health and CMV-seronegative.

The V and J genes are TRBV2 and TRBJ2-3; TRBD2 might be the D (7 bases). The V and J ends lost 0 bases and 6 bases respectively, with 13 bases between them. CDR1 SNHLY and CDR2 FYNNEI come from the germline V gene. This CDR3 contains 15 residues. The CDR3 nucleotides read TGTGCCAGCAGTGAAGCGTGGGGGGGCCTGGATACGCAGTATTTT. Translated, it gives CASSEAWGGLDTQYF.

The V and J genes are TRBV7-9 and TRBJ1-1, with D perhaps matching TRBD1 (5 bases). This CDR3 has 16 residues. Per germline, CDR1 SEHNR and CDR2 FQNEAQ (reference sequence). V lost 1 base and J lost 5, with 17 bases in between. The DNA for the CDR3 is TGTGCCAGCAGCTTAGGCCGGAGGAAGGAGGGGACTGAAGCTTTCTTT. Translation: CASSLGRRKEGTEAFF.

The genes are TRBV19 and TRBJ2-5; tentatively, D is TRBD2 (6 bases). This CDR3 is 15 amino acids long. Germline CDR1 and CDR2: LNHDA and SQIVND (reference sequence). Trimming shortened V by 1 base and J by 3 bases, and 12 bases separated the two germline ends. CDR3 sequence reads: CASSIVAGRKETQYF. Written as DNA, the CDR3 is TGTGCCAGTAGTATAGTAGCAGGGAGGAAAGAGACCCAGTACTTC. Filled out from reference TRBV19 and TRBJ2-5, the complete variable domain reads DGGITQSPKYLFRKEGQNVTLSCEQNLNHDAMYWYRQDPGQGLRLIYYSQIVNDFQKGDIAEGYSVSREKKESFPLTVTSAQKNPTAFYLCASSIVAGRKETQYFGPGTRLLVL.

The CDR3 sequence: CAAGSQETQYF. The CDR3 DNA sequence: TGTGCTGCCGGGTCCCAAGAGACCCAGTACTTC. J is TRBJ2-5 and V is TRBV30, with D unresolved. The CDR3 sequence is 11 residues long. Germline-derived CDR1 and CDR2 are GTSNPN and SVGIG (reference sequence).

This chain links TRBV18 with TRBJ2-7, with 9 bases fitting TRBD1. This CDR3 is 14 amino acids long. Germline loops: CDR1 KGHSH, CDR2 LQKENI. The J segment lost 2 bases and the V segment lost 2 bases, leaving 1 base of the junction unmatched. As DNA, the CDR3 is TGTGCCAGCTCACCAAGACAGGGGGCCTACGAGCAGTACTTC. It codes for CASSPRQGAYEQYF.

DNA for the CDR3: TGTGCCAGCAGTGCTGAACAGAATGAAAAACTGTTTTTT. It is translated as CASSAEQNEKLFF. V and J are TRBV6-1 and TRBJ1-4; D gene unclear. Germline V CDR1 and CDR2: MNHNS, SASEGT. The ends were cut back, 4 bases at V and 5 bases at J, with 8 bases in the middle. This CDR3 comprises 13 residues.

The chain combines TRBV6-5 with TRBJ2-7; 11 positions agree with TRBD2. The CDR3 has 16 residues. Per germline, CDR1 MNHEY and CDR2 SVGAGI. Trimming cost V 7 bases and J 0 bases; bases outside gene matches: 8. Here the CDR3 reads CASIYELAGASYEQYF. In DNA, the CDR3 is TGTGCCAGCATTTATGAACTAGCGGGGGCCTCCTACGAGCAGTACTTC.

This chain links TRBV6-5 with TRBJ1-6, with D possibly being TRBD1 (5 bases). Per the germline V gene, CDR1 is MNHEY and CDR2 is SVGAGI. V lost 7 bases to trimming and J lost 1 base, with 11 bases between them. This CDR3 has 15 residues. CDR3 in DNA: TGTGCCAGCACCCCCGACAGATCCTATAATTCACCCCTCCACTTT. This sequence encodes CASTPDRSYNSPLHF.

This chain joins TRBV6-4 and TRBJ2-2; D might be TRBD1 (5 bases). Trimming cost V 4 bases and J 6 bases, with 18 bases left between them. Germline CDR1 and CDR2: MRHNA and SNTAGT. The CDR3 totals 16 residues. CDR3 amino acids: CASSASGDAGSGELFF. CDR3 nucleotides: TGTGCCAGCAGTGCATCTGGGGATGCAGGGTCCGGGGAGCTGTTTTTT.

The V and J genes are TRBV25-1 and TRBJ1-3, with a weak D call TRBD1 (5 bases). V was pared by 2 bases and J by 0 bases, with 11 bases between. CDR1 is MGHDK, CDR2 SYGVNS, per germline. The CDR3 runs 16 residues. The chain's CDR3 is CASSEAGGDSGNTIYF. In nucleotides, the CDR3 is TGTGCCAGCAGTGAAGCCGGGGGGGACTCTGGAAACACCATATATTTT.

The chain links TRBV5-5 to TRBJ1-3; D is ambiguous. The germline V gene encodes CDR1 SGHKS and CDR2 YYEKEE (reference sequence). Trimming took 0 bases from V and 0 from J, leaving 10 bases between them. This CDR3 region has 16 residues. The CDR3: CASSLVSLSSGNTIYF. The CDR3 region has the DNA TGTGCCAGCAGCTTGGTCAGTTTAAGCTCTGGAAACACCATATATTTT.

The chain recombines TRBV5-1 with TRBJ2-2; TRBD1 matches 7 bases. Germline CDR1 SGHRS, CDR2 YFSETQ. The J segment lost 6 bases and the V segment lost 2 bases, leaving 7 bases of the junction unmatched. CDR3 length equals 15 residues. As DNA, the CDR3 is TGCGCCAGCAGCTTTGGGCAGGGGGTTGCCGGGGAGCTGTTTTTT. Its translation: CASSFGQGVAGELFF.

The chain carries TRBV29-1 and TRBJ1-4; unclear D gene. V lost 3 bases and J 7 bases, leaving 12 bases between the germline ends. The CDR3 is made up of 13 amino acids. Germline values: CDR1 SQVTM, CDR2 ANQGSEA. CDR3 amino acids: CSVDYGRGEKLFF. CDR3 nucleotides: TGCAGCGTTGATTATGGACGGGGTGAAAAACTGTTTTTT.

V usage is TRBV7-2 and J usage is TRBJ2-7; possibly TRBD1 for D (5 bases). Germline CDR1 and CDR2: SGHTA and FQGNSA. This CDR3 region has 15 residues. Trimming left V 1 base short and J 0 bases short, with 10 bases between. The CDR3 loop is CASSLVGAVSYEQYF. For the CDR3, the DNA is TGTGCCAGCAGCTTAGTTGGGGCAGTCTCCTACGAGCAGTACTTC. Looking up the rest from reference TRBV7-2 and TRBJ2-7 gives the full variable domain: GAGVSQSPSNKVTEKGKDVELRCDPISGHTALYWYRQSLGQGLEFLIYFQGNSAPDKSGLPSDRFSAERTGGSVSTLTIQRTQQEDSAVYLCASSLVGAVSYEQYFGPGTRLTVT.

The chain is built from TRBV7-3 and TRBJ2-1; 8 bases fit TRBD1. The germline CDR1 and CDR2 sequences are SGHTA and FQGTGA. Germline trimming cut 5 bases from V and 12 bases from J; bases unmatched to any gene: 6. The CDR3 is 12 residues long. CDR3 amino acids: CASSPGQGRQFF. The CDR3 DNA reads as TGTGCCAGCAGCCCTGGACAGGGACGGCAGTTCTTC.

The CDR3 sequence is CASRRDRGSNQPQHF. DNA of the CDR3: TGTGCCAGCAGGAGGGACAGGGGAAGCAATCAGCCCCAGCATTTT. The rearrangement links TRBV27 to TRBJ1-5; 10 bases line up with TRBD1. V was clipped by 6 bases and J by 1 base; unmatched bases: 3. This CDR3 has 15 residues. Germline CDR1 reads MNHEY; CDR2 reads SMNVEV (reference sequence).

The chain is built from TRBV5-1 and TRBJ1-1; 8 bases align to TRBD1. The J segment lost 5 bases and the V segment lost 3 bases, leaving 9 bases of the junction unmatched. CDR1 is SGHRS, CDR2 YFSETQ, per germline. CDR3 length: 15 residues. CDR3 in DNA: TGCGCCAGCAGCTCAGGACAGGGAGGTAGGACTGAAGCTTTCTTT. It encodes CASSSGQGGRTEAFF.

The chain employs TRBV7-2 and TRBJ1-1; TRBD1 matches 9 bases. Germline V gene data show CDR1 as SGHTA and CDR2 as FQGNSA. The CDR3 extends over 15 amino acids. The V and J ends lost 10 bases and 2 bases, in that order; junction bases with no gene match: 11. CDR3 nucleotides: TGTGCCACAGCTCGGTCGGACAGGGGAAACACTGAAGCTTTCTTT. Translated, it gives CATARSDRGNTEAFF.

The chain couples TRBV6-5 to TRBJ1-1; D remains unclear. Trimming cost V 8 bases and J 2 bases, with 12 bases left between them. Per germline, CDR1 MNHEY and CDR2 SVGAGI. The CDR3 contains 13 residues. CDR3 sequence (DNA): TGTGCCAGCCAAGACACCCTCAACACTGAAGCTTTCTTT. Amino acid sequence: CASQDTLNTEAFF.

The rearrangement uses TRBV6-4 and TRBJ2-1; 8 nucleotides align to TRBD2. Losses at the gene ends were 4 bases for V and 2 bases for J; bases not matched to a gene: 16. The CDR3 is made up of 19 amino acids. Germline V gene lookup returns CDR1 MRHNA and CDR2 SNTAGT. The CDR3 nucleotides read TGTGCCAGCAGTGCCGGCCCCCGGGTCGCGGGACTAGCCTACAATGAGCAGTTCTTC. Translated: CASSAGPRVAGLAYNEQFF.

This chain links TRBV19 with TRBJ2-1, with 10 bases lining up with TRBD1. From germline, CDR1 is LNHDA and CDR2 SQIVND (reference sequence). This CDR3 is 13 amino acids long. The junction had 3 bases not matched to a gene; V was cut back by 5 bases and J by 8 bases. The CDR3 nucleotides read TGTGCCAGTAGTGCGACAGGGGGCTATGAGCAGTTCTTC. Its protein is CASSATGGYEQFF.

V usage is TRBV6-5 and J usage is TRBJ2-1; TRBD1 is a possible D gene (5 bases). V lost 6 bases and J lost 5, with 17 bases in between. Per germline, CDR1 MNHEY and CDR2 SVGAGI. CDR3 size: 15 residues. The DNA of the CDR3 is TGTGCCAGCAGACCTTCCCAAGCAGGGCACAATGAGCAGTTCTTC. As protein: CASRPSQAGHNEQFF.

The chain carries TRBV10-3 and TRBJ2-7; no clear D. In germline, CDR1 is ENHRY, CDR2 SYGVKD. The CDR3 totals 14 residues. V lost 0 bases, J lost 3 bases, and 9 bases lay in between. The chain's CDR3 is CAISESTQNYEQYF. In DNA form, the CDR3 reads TGTGCCATCAGTGAGTCGACACAGAACTACGAGCAGTACTTC.

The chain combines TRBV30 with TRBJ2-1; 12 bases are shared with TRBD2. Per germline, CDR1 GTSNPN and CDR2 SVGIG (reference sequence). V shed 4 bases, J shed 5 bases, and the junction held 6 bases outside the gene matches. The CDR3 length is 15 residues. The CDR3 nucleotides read TGTGCCTGGAAAACGACTAGCGGGAGCCACAATGAGCAGTTCTTC. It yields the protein CAWKTTSGSHNEQFF.

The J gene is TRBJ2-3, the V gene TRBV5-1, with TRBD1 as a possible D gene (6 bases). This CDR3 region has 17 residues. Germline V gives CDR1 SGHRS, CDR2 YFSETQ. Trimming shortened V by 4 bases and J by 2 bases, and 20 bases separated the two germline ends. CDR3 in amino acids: CASSTLGGSVYTDTQYF. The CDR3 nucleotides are TGCGCCAGCAGCACATTAGGGGGATCGGTTTACACAGATACGCAGTATTTT.

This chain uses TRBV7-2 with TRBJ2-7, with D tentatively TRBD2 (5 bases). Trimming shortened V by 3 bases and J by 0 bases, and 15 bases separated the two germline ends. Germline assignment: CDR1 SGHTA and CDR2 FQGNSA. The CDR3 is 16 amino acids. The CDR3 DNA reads TGTGCCAGCAGCTTGACCAGGCCGGCGGGCTCCTACGAGCAGTACTTC. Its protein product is CASSLTRPAGSYEQYF.

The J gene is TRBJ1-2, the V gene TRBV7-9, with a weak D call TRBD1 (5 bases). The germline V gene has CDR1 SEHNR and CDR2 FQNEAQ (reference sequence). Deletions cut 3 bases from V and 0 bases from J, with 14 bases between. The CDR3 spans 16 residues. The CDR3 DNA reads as TGTGCCAGCAGCTTCCCCTCTACAGGCCCTAACTATGGCTACACCTTC. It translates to CASSFPSTGPNYGYTF.

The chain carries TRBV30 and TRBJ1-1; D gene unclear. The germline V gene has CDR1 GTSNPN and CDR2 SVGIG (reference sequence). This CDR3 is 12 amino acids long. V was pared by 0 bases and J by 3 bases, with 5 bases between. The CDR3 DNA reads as TGTGCCTGGAGTGTAACGGACACTGAAGCTTTCTTT. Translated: CAWSVTDTEAFF.